Presented here are 32 T cell receptor beta chains from one specimen sequenced in a study of tumor and adjacent non-tumor tissue in lung cancer. No cell sorting was done before RNA was extracted from the tissue. The library came from three nested PCR rounds adapted from ARM-PCR protocols. TCRdb itself ran the multiplex PCR reads through MiXCR, one entry per CDR3 protein. The sample has tens of thousands of distinct CDR3 sequences, 55% to 75% seen once. Sequenced input: lung tumor tissue. Receptor source: a woman aged 40 to 49 with non-small cell lung cancer.

This clonotype was recorded many times. This chain uses TRBV28 with TRBJ2-6, with a weak D call TRBD1 (6 bases). In germline, CDR1 is MDHEN, CDR2 SYDVKM. Trimming cost V 6 bases and J 0 bases, with 12 bases left between them. The CDR3 totals 16 residues. CDR3 sequence (DNA): TGTGCCAGCAGGGGGGCGCTAACCTCTGGGGCCAACGTCCTGACTTTC. Residues: CASRGALTSGANVLTF.

Points on this clonotype: The final CDR3 position lacks the conserved phenylalanine or tryptophan, pointing to a likely read error. The genes are TRBV11-1 and TRBJ1-1, with 9 bases lining up with TRBD1. Germline CDR1 reads SGHAT; CDR2 reads FQDESV (reference sequence). The CDR3 loop spans 15 amino acids. The CDR3 loop is CSSCLAGQGVTEAFS. The CDR3 DNA follows: TGTTCCAGCTGCCTCGCGGGACAGGGAGTCACTGAAGCTTTCTCT.

This clonotype ranks as medium-sized. The genes are TRBV11-2 and TRBJ1-2; D not certain. Germline assignment: CDR1 SGHAT and CDR2 FQNNGV. The CDR3 runs to 12 residues. V lost 5 bases and J 2 bases, leaving 6 bases between the germline ends. The CDR3, as DNA: TGTGCCAGCAGCCAATTCAACTATGGCTACACCTTC. Protein: CASSQFNYGYTF.

This clonotype was recorded at least ten times. The chain links TRBV20-1 to TRBJ1-5, with unresolved D. CDR1 is DFQATT and CDR2 is SNEGSKA in the germline V gene (reference sequence). The CDR3 runs to 14 residues. V was cut by 0 bases and J by 6 bases, with 12 bases left in between. The chain's CDR3 is CSARDRGEAQPQHF. CDR3 DNA sequence: TGCAGTGCTAGAGATCGGGGAGAAGCTCAGCCCCAGCATTTT.

Details on this clonotype: The junction departs from germline at one end; a sequencing error may be responsible. This chain uses TRBV20-1 with TRBJ1-2; D gene unclear. CDR3 length equals 9 residues. Germline V CDR1 and CDR2: DFQATT, SNEGSKA (reference sequence). CDR3 DNA: TGCACTGCTATTCACAATTACACCTTC. It encodes CTAIHNYTF.

Turning to this clonotype: Being one base from a much bigger clone, this may be a read error. The rearrangement joins TRBV5-4 to TRBJ2-1; D unclear. Germline V gene sequence: CDR1 SGHNT, CDR2 YYREEE (reference sequence). The length of the CDR3 is 12 residues. The CDR3, as DNA: TGTGCCAGCAGCTTGTGGCGGAATGAGCACTTCTTC. Protein sequence: CASSLWRNEHFF.

With regard to this clonotype: The conserved closing phenylalanine or tryptophan is absent in this CDR3, likely reflecting a read error. Because the CDR3's place on the DNA is in doubt, the DNA is left out and the CDR3 is given as listed by TCRdb. V and J are TRBV6-6 and TRBJ2-3. The CDR3 region is 13 residues in length, termini included. Germline values: CDR1 MNHNY, CDR2 SVGAGI (reference sequence). CDR3: CASSGRNKDTRYY.

As concerns this clonotype: Its ends do not fully match the called genes, so a read error is possible. This chain links TRBV10-1 with TRBJ2-5; D is ambiguous. The germline V gene encodes CDR1 WNHNN and CDR2 SYGVQD (reference sequence). The CDR3 consists of 14 residues. DNA of the CDR3: TGCGTCAGCAGTGAGTCTGGATGGGTAGAGACCCAGTACTTC. Amino acid sequence: CVSSESGWVETQYF.

Only a few counts were recorded for this clonotype. The junction departs from the called germline gene at one end, perhaps through a read error. This sequence joins TRBV20-1 and TRBJ1-1; unclear D gene. The CDR3 totals 14 residues. CDR1 is DFQATT and CDR2 is SNEGSKA in the germline V gene (reference sequence). CDR3 nucleotides: TGCAGTGCTAGAGATTATTCGCAGGCGGCTGAAGCTTCATTT. Translating gives CSARDYSQAAEASF.

Concerning this clonotype itself: The junction differs from germline at one of its ends, possibly a read error. V usage is TRBV7-9 and J usage is TRBJ2-4, with 8 nucleotides matching TRBD1. This CDR3 spans 15 amino acids. The V gene's germline CDR1 is SEHNR and CDR2 FQNEAQ (reference sequence). The CDR3 coding sequence is TGTGCCTGCAGAGACGACAGGGGACCGATAAACATTCAGTACTTC. Translated: CACRDDRGPINIQYF. The full variable domain, in which reference TRBV7-9 and TRBJ2-4 provide the parts outside the CDR3, is DTGVSQNPRHKITKRGQNVTFRCDPISEHNRLYWYRQTLGQGPEFLTYFQNEAQLEKSRLLSDRFSAERPKGSFSTLEIQRTEQGDSAMYLCACRDDRGPINIQYFGAGTRLSVL.

V usage is TRBV11-2 and J usage is TRBJ1-1, with D maybe TRBD1 (5 bases). V gave up 2 bases and J gave up 4 bases, with 17 bases separating them. CDR1 is SGHAT and CDR2 is FQNNGV in the germline V gene. This CDR3 is 16 amino acids long. The CDR3 region is CASSLPSGGGGTEAFF. The CDR3 nucleotides are TGTGCCAGCAGCTTACCCTCGGGGGGGGGGGGCACTGAAGCTTTCTTT.

Details on this clonotype: The junction departs from the called germline gene at one end, perhaps through a read error. The chain recombines TRBV28 with TRBJ2-7, with 9 positions matching TRBD1. The CDR3 consists of 15 residues. Germline CDR1 and CDR2: MDHEN and SYDVKM. The CDR3 sequence: CTSSLSRQGDYEQYF. CDR3 coding DNA: TGTACCAGCAGTTTGTCCCGACAGGGGGATTACGAGCAGTACTTC.

The chain couples TRBV6-5 to TRBJ2-2; tentatively, D is TRBD1 (5 bases). The germline V gene has CDR1 MNHEY and CDR2 SVGAGI. The CDR3 runs to 13 residues. Trimming shortened V by 9 bases and J by 6 bases, and 14 bases separated the two germline ends. The CDR3 bases are TGTGCCAGTTGTTACATCAGGGCCGGGGAGCTGTTTTTT. The encoded protein is CASCYIRAGELFF.

In regard to this clonotype: The missing conserved phenylalanine or tryptophan at the end of this CDR3 makes a read error likely. The chain carries TRBV6-5 and TRBJ1-2; a possible D gene is TRBD1 (5 bases). The V end lost 7 bases, the J end lost 2 bases, and 11 bases lay between the germline ends. The CDR3 covers 13 residues. Looked up from germline, CDR1 is MNHEY and CDR2 is SVGAGI. The CDR3 reads CASKGSGNYGYTL. The CDR3 coding sequence is TGTGCCAGCAAGGGGTCGGGGAACTATGGCTACACCTTA.

Details on this clonotype: A read error may account for a junction end that differs from germline. V and J are TRBV6-6 and TRBJ1-3; TRBD1 might be the D (5 bases). Germline V gene sequence: CDR1 MNHNY, CDR2 SVGAGI (reference sequence). This CDR3 has 16 amino acids. The CDR3 bases are TGTGCCAGCAGTTACTTCGGGGACCCCTCTGGAAACACCATACATTTT. Amino acids: CASSYFGDPSGNTIHF.

In regard to this clonotype: A junction end diverges from the germline sequence, so it may reflect a read error. The DNA for the CDR3 is TGCGTCAGCAGCACGGCGGGGGGCCATGATGAGCAGTTCTTC. Protein product: CVSSTAGGHDEQFF. The V gene is TRBV4-1, the J gene TRBJ2-1; 8 bases line up with TRBD2. Germline loops: CDR1 MGHRA, CDR2 YSYEKL. The CDR3 length is 14 residues.

In regard to this clonotype: One end of the junction fails to match germline, which may point to a read error. The chain has TRBV6-5 and TRBJ2-1; D might be TRBD2 (6 bases). This CDR3 is 15 amino acids long. Germline CDR1 reads MNHEY; CDR2 reads SVGAGI. In nucleotides, the CDR3 is TGTGTCAGCAGTCGCGTGACGGGAGAGGGCATAGAGCAGTTCTTC. This translates into CVSSRVTGEGIEQFF.

About this clonotype itself: At one end, the junction sequence differs from germline, possibly due to a read error. The V call is TRBV12-3 or TRBV12-4, the J call TRBJ1-5, with no clear D. The CDR3 totals 14 residues. As DNA, the CDR3 is TGTGCTAGCAGTTATTTGGGGAGCAAACAGCCCCAGCATTTT. Its protein product is CASSYLGSKQPQHF.

This clonotype appeared once. At one end, the junction sequence differs from germline, possibly due to a read error. CDR3 in DNA: TGCAGCGTTGAAGGGACGGGTTGGAGTTATGACTACACTTTC. Amino acid sequence: CSVEGTGWSYDYTF. J is TRBJ1-2 and V is TRBV29-1; D unresolved. This CDR3 contains 14 residues. CDR1 and CDR2 (germline): SQVTM, ANQGSEA.

This clonotype appeared once. A clone one base away is much larger, so this may be a read error. The chain combines TRBV30 with TRBJ1-4; TRBD1 matches at 8 bases. This CDR3 contains 19 residues. Trimming removed 0 bases from V and 0 bases from J; junction bases left unmatched: 12. Germline-derived CDR1 and CDR2 are GTSNPN and SVGIG (reference sequence). The CDR3 DNA is TGTGCCTGGAGTGTAAGTCTGGACAGGGAACCTGCAACTAATGAAAAACTGTTTTTT. It codes for CAWSVSLDREPATNEKLFF.

Worth noting for this clonotype: Mismatch with germline at one junction end may stem from a read error. The chain employs TRBV14 and TRBJ2-3; D may be TRBD2 (6 bases). The CDR3 runs 17 residues. The V gene's germline CDR1 is SGHDN and CDR2 FVKESK. For the CDR3, the DNA is TGTGCCAGCAACCAAGACGCGGGAATTGATGGCATAGGTACGCAGTATTTT. It yields the protein CASNQDAGIDGIGTQYF.

There are a few counts of this clonotype. This chain links TRBV5-1 with TRBJ2-7; TRBD1 is a possible D gene (6 bases). Deletions cut 6 bases from V and 1 base from J, with 14 bases between. Germline values: CDR1 SGHRS, CDR2 YFSETQ. The CDR3 covers 14 residues. The CDR3 spells CASKRDIGSYEQYF. CDR3 nucleotides: TGCGCCAGCAAACGGGACATAGGATCCTACGAGCAGTACTTC.

This clonotype was detected once. A read error is possible here, since a much larger clone lies one base away. The rearrangement links TRBV20-1 to TRBJ2-1; D unclear. This CDR3 contains 15 residues. In germline, CDR1 is DFQATT, CDR2 SNEGSKA (reference sequence). V was shortened by 5 bases and J by 4 bases, with 18 bases between the two germline ends. The CDR3 DNA sequence: TGCAGTGCTCCTCCGGGCAGAAGTCCTTACAATGAGCAGTTCTTC. Its protein is CSAPPGRSPYNEQFF.

Turning to this clonotype: The conserved phenylalanine or tryptophan normally closing the CDR3 is absent here, so this likely arose from a read error. The chain combines TRBV11-1 with TRBJ2-1; unclear D gene. Germline V gene data show CDR1 as SGHAT and CDR2 as FQDESV (reference sequence). The CDR3 sequence is 15 residues long. The CDR3 DNA reads as TGTGCCAGCAGCCACACCCAAGGGATTCACAATGTGCAGTTCTAC. As protein: CASSHTQGIHNVQFY.

As for this clonotype: The conserved phenylalanine or tryptophan normally closing the CDR3 is absent here, so this likely arose from a read error. The rearrangement uses TRBV6-5 and TRBJ1-1, with D unclear. CDR3 length: 13 residues. CDR1 and CDR2 (germline): MNHEY, SVGAGI. The V gene lost 2 bases and the J gene lost 6 bases, with 10 bases spanning the gap. CDR3 sequence reads: CASSYMVAPEAFL. CDR3 DNA: TGTGCCAGCAGTTACATGGTGGCCCCTGAAGCTTTCCTT.

On this clonotype itself: This is likely a read error, given that the CDR3 carries no conserved phenylalanine or tryptophan at its end. This chain joins TRBV11-3 and TRBJ2-1, with a weak D call TRBD2 (6 bases). The V end was cut by 4 bases, the J end by 12 bases, with 19 bases between. This CDR3 region has 14 residues. CDR1 and CDR2 from the germline V gene are SGHNT and YENEEA. For the CDR3, the DNA is TGTGCCAGCAGCTCCAGAGGGCGCGGGGATGGGCAGTTCCTC. It is translated as CASSSRGRGDGQFL.

V and J are TRBV5-6 and TRBJ2-2; D unclear. The V and J ends lost 7 bases and 7 bases respectively, with 14 bases between them. The CDR3 length is 13 residues. Germline lookup yields CDR1 SGHDT and CDR2 YYEEEE. CDR3 amino acids: CASGKVYRGELFF. The CDR3 DNA reads as TGTGCCAGCGGCAAAGTATACCGCGGGGAGCTGTTTTTT.

Notes on this clonotype: Its ends do not fully match the called genes, so a read error is possible. J is TRBJ1-5 and V is TRBV6-6, with a tentative D call TRBD1 (5 bases). The CDR3 spans 16 residues. The germline V gene has CDR1 MNHNY and CDR2 SVGAGI (reference sequence). As DNA, the CDR3 is TGTGCCGGCAGCCCTCGCGGAGGGGACGACTTTCAACCCCAGCATTTT. Its translation is CAGSPRGGDDFQPQHF.

For this clonotype: The junction differs from germline at one of its ends, possibly a read error. The rearrangement links TRBV11-3 to TRBJ2-1; 7 nucleotides agree with TRBD2. This CDR3 region has 18 residues. Germline values: CDR1 SGHNT, CDR2 YENEEA. CDR3 nucleotide sequence: TGTGCCAGCAGCCTCGGACTAGTCGTGGGTGGCTCCTACATTGAGCAGCTCTTC. Its translation: CASSLGLVVGGSYIEQLF.

The genes are TRBV29-1 and TRBJ2-1, with D possibly matching TRBD2 (6 bases). The germline V and J ends were trimmed by 6 bases and 7 bases, with 19 bases remaining between them. CDR1 and CDR2 (germline): SQVTM, ANQGSEA. CDR3 length: 14 amino acids. The CDR3 coding sequence is TGCAGCGTGACTAGTGGTTTTTCTAAAAATGAGCAGTTCTTC. Protein sequence: CSVTSGFSKNEQFF.

This clonotype was counted ten times or more. The chain is built from TRBV20-1 and TRBJ1-1; D call uncertain. The CDR3 sequence is 13 residues long. The V end lost 7 bases, the J end lost 3 bases, and 15 bases lay between the germline ends. Looked up from germline, CDR1 is DFQATT and CDR2 is SNEGSKA (reference sequence). CDR3 sequence: CSVRRPLYTEAFF. In nucleotides, the CDR3 is TGCAGTGTTAGGAGGCCTCTTTACACTGAAGCTTTCTTT.

The sample holds many counts of this clonotype. The CDR3 loop reads CASSDSGRDTEAFF. Written as DNA, the CDR3 is TGTGCCAGCAGTGACTCAGGGAGGGACACTGAAGCTTTCTTT. The chain employs TRBV6-1 and TRBJ1-1; possible D gene TRBD1, 5 bases. The germline V gene has CDR1 MNHNS and CDR2 SASEGT. CDR3 size: 14 residues. V lost 3 bases, J lost 3 bases, and 11 bases lay in between.